This T cell receptor beta chain was found in a study of blood T cell repertoires in COVID-19. The repertoire was sequenced with immunoSEQ multiplex PCR; TCRdb's copy has only in-frame clones and lacks some. Of roughly 190,000 clones in the sample, 80% to 90% are singletons; the top ten hold around 1.1%. Trimming removed 8 bases from V and 4 bases from J; junction bases left unmatched: 12. Looked up from germline, CDR1 is GTSNPN and CDR2 is SVGIG (reference sequence). This CDR3 has 14 residues. What was sequenced was peripheral blood. The receptor was isolated from a young man with acute or convalescent COVID-19. The J gene is TRBJ1-2, the V gene TRBV30, with 8 bases identical to TRBD1. The CDR3 sequence is CAAYGQGRVYGYTF. Written as DNA, the CDR3 is TGTGCCGCCTACGGACAGGGCAGAGTCTATGGCTACACCTTC.